One sample yielded the 26 T cell receptor beta chains listed below, sequenced in a study of cytomegalovirus exposure and HLA in healthy donors (TCRdb year 2017). The library was produced with the immunoSEQ multiplex PCR assay. For the multiplex PCR, a mixture combining 60 forward primers for TCR Vbeta segments and 13 reverse primers for TCR Jbeta segments was used. As stored in TCRdb, this immuneACCESS dataset retains in-frame rearrangements with V and J assigned. A fraction of the clones does not appear; measured against another copy, unresolved V genes explain less than half of the discrepancy, and the remainder lacks a known reason. The sample profile shows tens of thousands of clones; about 76% of them were found once. Roughly 14% of the sample is taken by the ten largest. Sequencing input: PBMCs. These TCRs come from a woman in her 40s in good health and CMV-seropositive.

This chain joins TRBV19 and TRBJ2-7, with a tentative D call TRBD1 (5 bases). Per germline, CDR1 LNHDA and CDR2 SQIVND (reference sequence). This CDR3 contains 12 residues. V lost 5 bases and J lost 3, with 8 bases in between. CDR3 sequence: CASSGGHYEQYF. The CDR3 nucleotides read TGTGCCAGTAGTGGTGGACACTACGAGCAGTACTTC.

The chain recombines TRBV28 with TRBJ1-1; 9 positions agree with TRBD1. Germline CDR1 and CDR2: MDHEN and SYDVKM. This CDR3 region has 16 residues. Trimming took 0 bases from V and 2 from J; bases not matched to a gene: 4. CDR3 bases: TGTGCCAGCAGTTTATGGGACAGGGGAATAAACACTGAAGCTTTCTTT. This encodes CASSLWDRGINTEAFF. The complete variable domain, with remaining parts taken from reference TRBV28 and TRBJ1-1, reads DVKVTQSSRYLVKRTGEKVFLECVQDMDHENMFWYRQDPGLGLRLIYFSYDVKMKEKGDIPEGYSVSREKKERFSLILESASTNQTSMYLCASSLWDRGINTEAFFGQGTRLTVV.

This sequence joins TRBV4-1 and TRBJ2-1, with 11 bases matching TRBD2. The germline CDR1 and CDR2 sequences are MGHRA and YSYEKL. V shed 0 bases and J 9 bases; nucleotides not matched to a gene: 10. This CDR3 comprises 17 residues. CDR3 in DNA: TGCGCCAGCAGCCAAGAAGAGTCTAGCGGGGGGTGGTTTGAGCAGTTCTTC. This encodes CASSQEESSGGWFEQFF.

Regarding this clone: Germline and junction disagree at one end, which may indicate a read error. Other nucleotide sequences in the sample specify the same CDR3. V is TRBV11-2 and J is TRBJ1-1; the match to TRBD1 covers 9 bases. This CDR3 is built from 16 residues. Germline lookup yields CDR1 SGHAT and CDR2 FQNNGV. The chain's CDR3 is CASSMGQGLMNTEAFF. CDR3 coding DNA: TGCGCCAGCAGCATGGGACAGGGTTTAATGAACACTGAAGCTTTCTTT. Based on the CDR3 plus reference TRBV11-2 and TRBJ1-1, the full variable domain is EAGVAQSPRYKIIEKRQSVAFWCNPISGHATLYWYQQILGQGPKLLIQFQNNGVVDDSQLPKDRFSAERLKGVDSTLKIQPAKLEDSAVYLCASSMGQGLMNTEAFFGQGTRLTVV.

The CDR3 sequence is CASSPVGAGNEKLFF. In nucleotides, the CDR3 is TGTGCCAGCAGCCCGGTGGGGGCGGGTAATGAAAAACTGTTTTTT. The chain joins TRBV5-5 to TRBJ1-4, with a weak D call TRBD1 (6 bases). The V and J ends lost 4 bases and 4 bases respectively, with 14 bases between them. Germline V lookup: CDR1 SGHKS, CDR2 YYEKEE (reference sequence). This CDR3 spans 15 amino acids.

This chain links TRBV7-9 with TRBJ2-7; 10 nucleotides align to TRBD2. CDR1 is SEHNR and CDR2 is FQNEAQ in the germline V gene (reference sequence). The CDR3 totals 14 residues. The V and J ends lost 5 bases and 5 bases, in that order; junction bases with no gene match: 6. The CDR3 nucleotides read TGTGCCAGCAGCCCTAGCGGGGGACTCAACGAGCAGTACTTC. Its translation: CASSPSGGLNEQYF.

This chain connects TRBV7-3 to TRBJ2-3; D is perhaps TRBD1 (5 bases). V was shortened by 2 bases and J by 2 bases, with 11 bases between the two germline ends. The CDR3 covers 15 residues. Germline values: CDR1 SGHTA, CDR2 FQGTGA. CDR3 coding DNA: TGTGCCAGCAGCTTATGGGGCGGATCCACAGATACGCAGTATTTT. This translates into CASSLWGGSTDTQYF.

The table lists this clone with a count of one. V and J are TRBV28 and TRBJ1-2; 11 nucleotides align to TRBD1. Looked up from germline, CDR1 is MDHEN and CDR2 is SYDVKM. This CDR3 contains 14 residues. Trimming at V came to 5 bases and at J to 8 bases, leaving 7 bases not matched to a gene. This CDR3 reads CASSPGQGGLGYTF. The CDR3 nucleotides read TGTGCCAGCAGTCCGGGACAGGGGGGTTTGGGCTACACCTTC.

This clone came up once. The chain is built from TRBV6-4 and TRBJ1-2, with D unresolved. Germline V gives CDR1 MRHNA, CDR2 SNTAGT. CDR3 size: 11 residues. V was trimmed by 10 bases and J by 3 bases, leaving 9 bases between them. The CDR3 DNA reads TGTGCCAAACGACTAGACTATGGCTACACCTTC. Its translation: CAKRLDYGYTF.

The chain is built from TRBV4-1 and TRBJ2-1; no clear D gene. The CDR3 runs 17 residues. The germline V gene has CDR1 MGHRA and CDR2 YSYEKL. The ends were cut back, 1 base at V and 7 bases at J, with 20 bases in the middle. For the CDR3, the DNA is TGCGCCAGCAGCCAAGGATTGGGTAGCAATCTCCCAAATGAGCAGTTCTTC. Its protein is CASSQGLGSNLPNEQFF.

The rearrangement uses TRBV10-2 and TRBJ1-2; TRBD1 might be the D (6 bases). The V end lost 2 bases, the J end lost 8 bases, and 12 bases lay between the germline ends. CDR3 length equals 13 residues. Germline V lookup: CDR1 WSHSY, CDR2 SAAADI. This chain's CDR3 is CASSETGQEGYTF. As DNA, the CDR3 is TGCGCCAGCAGTGAGACAGGGCAGGAGGGCTACACCTTC.

J is TRBJ2-5 and V is TRBV30; 8 nucleotides match TRBD1. The DNA end favors TRBJ2-7, so the J call may be wrong. The germline gives CDR1 GTSNPN, CDR2 SVGIG (reference sequence). The CDR3 sequence is 14 residues long. As DNA, the CDR3 is TGTGCCTCCATCGACAGGGGTCGTCCCTACGAGCAGTACTTC. This sequence encodes CASIDRGRPYEQYF.

The chain has TRBV4-1 and TRBJ2-6; D is undetermined. Germline CDR1 and CDR2: MGHRA and YSYEKL. V was cut by 0 bases and J by 4 bases, with 16 bases left in between. The CDR3 runs 18 residues. CDR3 protein: CASSQDRVFTSGANVLTF. CDR3 in DNA: TGCGCCAGCAGCCAAGATCGGGTGTTTACTTCGGGGGCCAACGTCCTGACTTTC.

This clone was observed a handful of times. The rearrangement links TRBV4-1 to TRBJ1-5; D not certain. This CDR3 has 17 residues. CDR1 and CDR2 (germline): MGHRA, YSYEKL. V dropped 0 bases and J dropped 0 bases, with 12 bases sitting between them. The CDR3 nucleotides are TGCGCCAGCAGCCAAGAGTTCCCGCGAACTAGCAATCAGCCCCAGCATTTT. This gives the protein CASSQEFPRTSNQPQHF.

The V gene is TRBV7-2, the J gene TRBJ2-7; possibly TRBD2 for D (6 bases). Germline V gene data show CDR1 as SGHTA and CDR2 as FQGNSA. The germline V and J ends were trimmed by 1 base and 0 bases, with 10 bases remaining between them. The CDR3 totals 15 residues. This CDR3 is CASSLGAGRSYEQYF. As DNA, the CDR3 is TGTGCCAGCAGCTTAGGAGCGGGCCGCTCCTACGAGCAGTACTTC.

This sequence joins TRBV4-1 and TRBJ2-7, with TRBD1 as a possible D gene (6 bases). V was pared by 1 base and J by 3 bases, with 19 bases between. The CDR3 is 17 residues long. The V gene's germline CDR1 is MGHRA and CDR2 YSYEKL. The CDR3 DNA reads as TGCGCCAGCAGCCAAGTTTTGGCCGGGACAATTGACTACGAGCAGTACTTC. Translation gives CASSQVLAGTIDYEQYF.

The V gene is TRBV7-2, the J gene TRBJ2-7, with D unclear. This CDR3 has 13 amino acids. V lost 2 bases and J lost 2, with 7 bases in between. Germline V gene data show CDR1 as SGHTA and CDR2 as FQGNSA. CDR3 sequence (DNA): TGTGCCAGCAGCTTATCCGAGCCCTACGAGCAGTACTTC. This gives the protein CASSLSEPYEQYF. Based on the CDR3 plus reference TRBV7-2 and TRBJ2-7, the full variable domain is GAGVSQSPSNKVTEKGKDVELRCDPISGHTALYWYRQSLGQGLEFLIYFQGNSAPDKSGLPSDRFSAERTGGSVSTLTIQRTQQEDSAVYLCASSLSEPYEQYFGPGTRLTVT.

The genes are TRBV5-8 and TRBJ1-4; no reliable D call. Trimming shortened V by 3 bases and J by 3 bases, and 6 bases separated the two germline ends. This CDR3 spans 13 amino acids. Per germline, CDR1 SGHTS and CDR2 YDEGEE. The CDR3 spells CASSSSANEKLFF. CDR3 DNA sequence: TGTGCCAGCAGCTCATCGGCTAATGAAAAACTGTTTTTT.

This clone was counted a few times. This chain connects TRBV2 to TRBJ2-1, with 7 nucleotides matching TRBD1. V gave up 6 bases and J gave up 7 bases; unmatched junction bases: 15. The CDR3 sequence is 16 residues long. CDR1 SNHLY and CDR2 FYNNEI come from the germline V gene. CDR3 DNA: TGTGCCAGCAGCCAGACAGGGAGTGGCGATCAGAATGAGCAGTTCTTC. It codes for CASSQTGSGDQNEQFF.

The genes are TRBV7-2 and TRBJ1-4; D might be TRBD1 (6 bases). Germline V gives CDR1 SGHTA, CDR2 FQGNSA. V lost 5 bases and J 5 bases, leaving 12 bases between the germline ends. The CDR3 has 14 amino acids. The CDR3 coding sequence is TGTGCCAGCAGCCCGCGGGGGCTAAATGAAAAACTGTTTTTT. Its protein product is CASSPRGLNEKLFF.

The chain joins TRBV6-1 to TRBJ1-5, with 10 nucleotides matching TRBD1. Trimming cost V 0 bases and J 3 bases; bases outside gene matches: 8. CDR3 size: 18 residues. Germline lookup yields CDR1 MNHNS and CDR2 SASEGT. The CDR3 region is CASSEAYGTGAFNQPQHF. The CDR3 DNA follows: TGTGCCAGCAGTGAAGCGTATGGGACAGGGGCTTTCAATCAGCCCCAGCATTTT.

The V gene is TRBV21-1, the J gene TRBJ1-4; the table's D call of TRBD1 was not tested on the DNA. TRBV21-1 is marked as a pseudogene. The CDR3 runs to 16 residues. In nucleotides, the CDR3 is TGTGCCAGCAGCACGGGCAGGGGCCCAACTAATGAAAAACTGTTTTTT. Its protein is CASSTGRGPTNEKLFF.

CDR3 DNA sequence: TGTGCCAGCGGCTCCCTAGTACAGGCGGAGGGCTACACCTTC. As protein: CASGSLVQAEGYTF. The V and J genes are TRBV28 and TRBJ1-2; maybe TRBD1 (5 bases). Germline CDR1 and CDR2: MDHEN and SYDVKM. The CDR3 spans 14 residues. The germline V and J ends were trimmed by 8 bases and 8 bases, with 21 bases remaining between them.

The J gene is TRBJ2-1, the V gene TRBV7-3; TRBD2 matches 10 bases. Germline CDR1 is SGHTA and CDR2 is FQGTGA. The CDR3 is made up of 14 amino acids. The trim removed 3 bases at V and 8 bases at J, leaving 4 bases unmatched. In DNA form, the CDR3 reads TGTGCCAGCAGCTTCCTAGCGGGAGCGGATGAGCAGTTCTTC. The encoded protein is CASSFLAGADEQFF.

This chain uses TRBV6-5 with TRBJ2-5; 7 bases fit TRBD2. CDR1 is MNHEY, CDR2 SVGAGI, per germline. The CDR3 is made up of 16 amino acids. J was trimmed by 3 bases and V by 2 bases; bases with no gene match: 9. The CDR3 coding sequence is TGTGCCAGCAGTTACGAGCTAGCGGAGGTAAAAGAGACCCAGTACTTC. It translates to CASSYELAEVKETQYF.

This clone turned up a few times. V usage is TRBV2 and J usage is TRBJ1-2, with 8 bases identical to TRBD1. This CDR3 is 15 amino acids long. CDR1 SNHLY and CDR2 FYNNEI come from the germline V gene. Losses at the gene ends were 2 bases for V and 8 bases for J; bases not matched to a gene: 10. The CDR3 bases are TGTGCCAGCAGTGAAAGCGGACAGGGATGGGAAGGCTACACCTTC. This translates into CASSESGQGWEGYTF.